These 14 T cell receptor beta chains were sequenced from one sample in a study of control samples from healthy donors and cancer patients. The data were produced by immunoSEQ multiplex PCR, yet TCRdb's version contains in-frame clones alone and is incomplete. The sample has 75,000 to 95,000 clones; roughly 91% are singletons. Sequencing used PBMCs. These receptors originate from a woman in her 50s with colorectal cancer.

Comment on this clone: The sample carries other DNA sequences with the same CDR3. CDR3 DNA sequence: TGTGCCAGCAGTTATGGGAACTATGGCTACACCTTC. It is translated as CASSYGNYGYTF. The chain links TRBV6-2 or TRBV6-3 to TRBJ1-2; D ambiguous. V dropped 3 bases and J dropped 2 bases, with 4 bases sitting between them. Per the germline V gene, CDR1 is MNHEY and CDR2 is SVGEGT. This CDR3 has 12 amino acids.

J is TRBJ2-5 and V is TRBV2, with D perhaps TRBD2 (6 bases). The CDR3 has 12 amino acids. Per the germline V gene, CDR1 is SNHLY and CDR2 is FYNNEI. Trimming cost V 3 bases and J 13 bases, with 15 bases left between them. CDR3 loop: CASSDLDYRPYF. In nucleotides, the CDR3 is TGTGCCAGCAGTGATCTGGACTACCGACCGTACTTC.

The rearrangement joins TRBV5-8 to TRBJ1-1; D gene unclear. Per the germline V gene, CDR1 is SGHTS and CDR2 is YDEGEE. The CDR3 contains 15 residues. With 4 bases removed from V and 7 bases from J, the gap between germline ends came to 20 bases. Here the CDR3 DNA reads TGTGCCAGCAGCAGCCCTTATCTCGCGGGCCTTGAAGCTTTCTTT. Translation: CASSSPYLAGLEAFF.

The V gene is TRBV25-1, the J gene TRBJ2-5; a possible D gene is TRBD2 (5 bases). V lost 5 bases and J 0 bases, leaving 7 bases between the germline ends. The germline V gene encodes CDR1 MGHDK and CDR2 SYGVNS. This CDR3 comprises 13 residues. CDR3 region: CASSRGNQETQYF. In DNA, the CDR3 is TGTGCCAGCAGTCGGGGAAACCAAGAGACCCAGTACTTC.

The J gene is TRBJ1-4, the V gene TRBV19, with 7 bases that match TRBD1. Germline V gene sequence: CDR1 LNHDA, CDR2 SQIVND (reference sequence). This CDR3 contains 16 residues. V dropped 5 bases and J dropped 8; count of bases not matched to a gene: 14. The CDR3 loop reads CASSFGTAMYMEKLFF. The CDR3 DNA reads TGTGCCAGTAGTTTTGGGACAGCCATGTACATGGAAAAACTGTTTTTT.

The CDR3 here is CASSPPGGRATEAFF. The DNA of the CDR3 is TGTGCCAGCTCACCTCCGGGGGGGAGGGCCACTGAAGCTTTCTTT. The chain joins TRBV18 to TRBJ1-1; weak D call: TRBD1 (5 bases). Germline V gene data show CDR1 as KGHSH and CDR2 as LQKENI. V dropped 3 bases and J dropped 4 bases, with 15 bases sitting between them. This CDR3 contains 15 residues.

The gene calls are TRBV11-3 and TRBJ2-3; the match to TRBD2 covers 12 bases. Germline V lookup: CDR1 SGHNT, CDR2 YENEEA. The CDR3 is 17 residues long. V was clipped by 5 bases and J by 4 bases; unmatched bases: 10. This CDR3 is CASSPGVLAGGADTQYF. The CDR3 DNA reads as TGTGCCAGCAGCCCGGGAGTACTAGCGGGGGGAGCAGATACGCAGTATTTT.

CDR3 in amino acids: CASSSDSNTEAFF. The CDR3, as DNA: TGTGCCAGCAGTTCGGACAGTAACACTGAAGCTTTCTTT. V and J are TRBV6-4 and TRBJ1-1; TRBD1 might be the D (6 bases). The CDR3 extends over 13 amino acids. The germline V gene has CDR1 MRHNA and CDR2 SNTAGT. V was shortened by 5 bases and J by 2 bases, with 9 bases between the two germline ends.

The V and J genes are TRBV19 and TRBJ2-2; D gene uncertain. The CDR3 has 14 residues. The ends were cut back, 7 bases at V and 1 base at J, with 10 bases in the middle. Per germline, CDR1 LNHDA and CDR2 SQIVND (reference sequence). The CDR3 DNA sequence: TGTGCCAGTAAAAACAGCCTGAACACCGGGGAGCTGTTTTTT. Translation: CASKNSLNTGELFF.

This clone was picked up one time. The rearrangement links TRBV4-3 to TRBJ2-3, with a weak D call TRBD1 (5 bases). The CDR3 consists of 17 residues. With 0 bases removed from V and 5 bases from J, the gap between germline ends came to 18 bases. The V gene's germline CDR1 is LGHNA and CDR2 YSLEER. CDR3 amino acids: CASSQDGGSRAQDTQYF. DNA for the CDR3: TGCGCCAGCAGCCAAGATGGCGGTAGCAGGGCTCAAGATACGCAGTATTTT.

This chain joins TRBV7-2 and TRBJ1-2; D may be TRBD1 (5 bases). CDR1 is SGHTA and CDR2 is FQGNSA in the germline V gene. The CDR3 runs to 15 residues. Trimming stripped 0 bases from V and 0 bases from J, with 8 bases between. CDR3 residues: CASSLAAGPNYGYTF. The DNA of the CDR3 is TGTGCCAGCAGCTTAGCGGCAGGGCCTAACTATGGCTACACCTTC.

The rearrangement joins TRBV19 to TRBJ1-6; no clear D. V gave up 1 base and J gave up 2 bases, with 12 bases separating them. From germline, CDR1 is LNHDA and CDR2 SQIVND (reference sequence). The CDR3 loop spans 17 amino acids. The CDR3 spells CASSIGKGRTYNSPLHF. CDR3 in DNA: TGTGCCAGTAGTATAGGAAAAGGGAGAACCTATAATTCACCCCTCCACTTT.

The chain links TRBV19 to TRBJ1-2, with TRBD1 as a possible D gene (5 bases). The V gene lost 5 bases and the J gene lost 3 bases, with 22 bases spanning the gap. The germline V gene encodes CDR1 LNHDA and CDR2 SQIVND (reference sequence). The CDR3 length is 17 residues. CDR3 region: CASSPHGGGPGDYGYTF. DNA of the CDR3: TGTGCCAGTAGTCCGCATGGGGGTGGGCCTGGGGACTATGGCTACACCTTC.

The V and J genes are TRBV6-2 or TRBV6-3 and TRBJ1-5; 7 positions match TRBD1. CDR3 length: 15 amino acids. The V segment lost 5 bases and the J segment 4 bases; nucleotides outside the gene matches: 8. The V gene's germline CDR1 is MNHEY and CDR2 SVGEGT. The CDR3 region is CASSRGTERNQPQHF. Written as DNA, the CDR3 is TGTGCCAGCAGTCGTGGGACAGAAAGAAATCAGCCCCAGCATTTT.